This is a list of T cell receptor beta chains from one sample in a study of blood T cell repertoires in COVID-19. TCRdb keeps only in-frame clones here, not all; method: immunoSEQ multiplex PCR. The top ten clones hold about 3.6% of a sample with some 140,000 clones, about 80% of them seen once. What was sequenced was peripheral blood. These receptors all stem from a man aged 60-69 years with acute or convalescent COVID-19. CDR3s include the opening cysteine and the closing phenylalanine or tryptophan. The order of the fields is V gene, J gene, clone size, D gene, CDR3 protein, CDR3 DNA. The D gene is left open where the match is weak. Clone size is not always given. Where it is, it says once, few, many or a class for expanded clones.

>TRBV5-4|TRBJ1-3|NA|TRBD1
CASSLGQGLVGNTIYF
TGTGCCAGCAGCCTTGGACAGGGCCTGGTTGGAAACACCATATATTTT
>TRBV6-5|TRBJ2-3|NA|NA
CASRWGETSTDTQYF
TGTGCCAGCAGATGGGGAGAGACTAGCACAGATACGCAGTATTTT
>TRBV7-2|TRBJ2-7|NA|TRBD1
CASLQGAGIGSYEQYF
TGTGCCAGCCTTCAGGGGGCGGGCATAGGCTCCTACGAGCAGTACTTC
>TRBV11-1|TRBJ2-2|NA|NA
CASSLGTTNTGELFF
TGTGCCAGCAGCTTAGGGACAACCAACACCGGGGAGCTGTTTTTT
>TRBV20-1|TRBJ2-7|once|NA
CSASPGTLYEQYF
TGCAGTGCTAGTCCCGGGACTCTCTACGAGCAGTACTTC
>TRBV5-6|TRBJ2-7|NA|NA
CASSSQGIYEQYF
TGTGCCAGCAGCTCCCAGGGAATCTACGAGCAGTACTTC
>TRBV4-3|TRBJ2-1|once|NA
CASSQEGRRGNEQFF
TGCGCCAGCAGCCAAGAGGGACGGAGGGGCAATGAGCAGTTCTTC
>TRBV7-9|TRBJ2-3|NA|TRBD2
CASSLPREADTQYF
TGTGCCAGCAGCTTACCGCGGGAGGCAGATACGCAGTATTTT
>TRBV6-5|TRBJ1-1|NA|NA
CASSREAVNTEAFF
TGTGCCAGCAGTAGAGAAGCGGTGAACACTGAAGCTTTCTTT
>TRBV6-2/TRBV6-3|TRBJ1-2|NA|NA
CASSYSRDYGYTF
TGTGCCAGCAGTTACAGTCGAGACTATGGCTACACCTTC